Sequencing of this T cell receptor (beta chain) was carried out in a study of read filtering for tumor transcriptome and immune sequencing. Overall study context: RNA-seq yielded only about 75 to 1,300 TCR reads, IR-seq about 4.05 to 11 million.

The sample holds many counts of this clonotype. Molecular barcoded adaptors covering alpha/delta and beta/gamma chains were used on 400 ng RNA. TCRdb reprocessed the reads via MiXCR and lists one record per CDR3 protein. The data show roughly 49,000 distinct CDR3 sequences, about 20% seen once. CDR3 length: 15 amino acids. After removal of 4 bases from V and 6 bases from J, the junction contained 11 bases not matched to a gene. Germline CDR1 is MDHEN and CDR2 is SYDVKM. What was sequenced was a population of CD138-negative cells sorted from bone marrow. This sequence joins TRBV28 and TRBJ2-7, with 8 bases that match TRBD2. The TCR originated in a donor over 35 with multiple myeloma. The CDR3 loop is CASSSGLAGFREQYF. DNA of the CDR3: TGTGCCAGCAGTTCCGGATTAGCGGGATTTCGCGAGCAGTACTTC.